Sequencing of this T cell receptor beta chain was carried out in a study of T cell responses to AZD1222 COVID-19 vaccine. Pooled samples include second doses given at about 4 or 12 weeks. The CDR3 has 17 amino acids. The V segment lost 4 bases and the J segment 0 bases; nucleotides outside the gene matches: 5. The germline CDR1 and CDR2 sequences are SGHDT and YYEEEE. Sequencing used immunoSEQ multiplex PCR; TCRdb keeps in-frame clones, though not all of them. Among fewer than 150,000 clones, 80% to 95% were seen once, and the ten largest hold about 8%. The chain uses TRBV5-6 and TRBJ1-6, with 9 bases identical to TRBD1. Specimen: peripheral blood, collected 28 days after the second AZD1222 dose. This TCR was recovered from an adult who received the AZD1222 COVID-19 vaccine. CDR3 DNA: TGTGCCAGCAGCCCGGGACAGGGCAGCTCCTATAATTCACCCCTCCACTTT. Its protein product is CASSPGQGSSYNSPLHF.